This is a list of T cell receptor beta chains from one sample in a study of shared T cell receptors in the human thymus. Profiled with immunoSEQ multiplex PCR; TCRdb holds only in-frame clones, not every one. The data show approximately 730,000 clones, roughly 85% seen once. The same sample was also studied in work on human thymus T cells.

The sample comprised thymocytes. All receptors come from a girl in the first two years of life with a congenital heart defect. The CDR3 runs from the conserved cysteine through the conserved F or W. A D gene is named only where the DNA matches it firmly. Not all rows give a size; the values are once, few, many and, for expanded clones, a class.

j_call clone_size v_call d_call cdr3_aa cdr3_nt
TRBJ1-4 NA TRBV11-2 NA CASSLYVEKLFF TGTGCCAGCAGCTTATATGTCGAAAAACTGTTTTTT
TRBJ1-6 NA TRBV27 NA CASGWEGRDSPLHF TGTGCCAGCGGGTGGGAGGGGCGCGATTCACCCCTCCACTTT
TRBJ2-7 NA TRBV11-2 NA CASSGGGPKGPEQYF TGTGCCAGCAGCGGGGGGGGGCCAAAGGGCCCCGAGCAGTACTTC
TRBJ1-2 NA TRBV4-2 NA CASQPQSNRDPYGYTF TGTGCCAGCCAACCGCAAAGCAACAGGGATCCATATGGCTACACCTTC
TRBJ2-7 once TRBV4-1 TRBD1 CASSPGQTYEQYF TGCGCCAGCAGCCCGGGACAGACCTACGAGCAGTACTTC
TRBJ2-1 NA TRBV5-4 NA CASSLYVGRFKPDEQFF TGTGCCAGCAGCTTGTATGTGGGGCGGTTTAAGCCGGATGAGCAGTTCTTC
TRBJ1-1 NA TRBV4-1 TRBD1 CASSQGGQGAGTEAFF TGCGCCAGCAGCCAAGGAGGACAGGGGGCCGGCACTGAAGCTTTCTTT
TRBJ2-5 NA TRBV2 TRBD1 CASRPGGAGGKTQYF TGTGCCAGCAGGCCAGGGGGCGCAGGGGGGAAGACCCAGTACTTC
TRBJ1-2 NA TRBV19 TRBD1 CASSMNPRDRGAYGYTF TGTGCCAGTAGTATGAATCCCCGGGACAGGGGGGCTTATGGCTACACCTTC
TRBJ1-2 NA TRBV21-1 NA CASSNRARGWLLSDGYTF TGTGCCAGCAGCAACCGCGCTCGGGGGTGGCTCCTATCCGACGGCTACACCTTC
TRBJ2-3 NA TRBV9 NA CASSVGGLTDTQYF TGTGCCAGCAGCGTAGGTGGGCTCACAGATACGCAGTATTTT